The clone carrying this TCR beta chain was seen repeatedly, ten times or more. The antigen remains unidentified. CDR3 regions were amplified by Arm-PCR using iRepertoire HTBI primers to build TCR beta libraries. TCRdb reanalysed the multiplex PCR reads using MiXCR and keeps one entry per CDR3 protein. In the table there are roughly 500,000 distinct CDR3 sequences, approximately 13% of which are singletons. These data come from a study of regulatory T cells in long-lasting Graves disease. As for time point: newly diagnosed GD, antithyroid drugs for less than 3 months. PBMC-derived RNA was used for the TCR library. Per germline, CDR1 SGDLS and CDR2 YYNGEE. V gave up 2 bases and J gave up 7 bases; unmatched junction bases: 7. The CDR3 has 15 residues. Study-level results: Compared with new cases, persistent Graves' patients showed reduced TCR diversity. The study found persistent patients shared more public clonotypes (roughly 2,600) than new patients (about 880).

These sequences were also reported in another study, on T cells in Graves' hyperthyroidism and ophthalmopathy. That investigation notes: The HTBI set primed first-round TCR CDR3 RT-PCR. Onset of ophthalmopathy came a median 6.5 months after the model predicted it.

J is TRBJ2-1 and V is TRBV9; 9 bases align to TRBD2. This sequence was found in a man younger than 45 with Graves disease. The sequencing used peripheral blood mononuclear cells (PBMCs), collected at new diagnosis, from a patient treated with antithyroid drugs. In nucleotides, the CDR3 is TGTGCCAGCAGCGTTGACAGCGGGAGGCATAATGAGCAGTTCTTC. Amino acid sequence: CASSVDSGRHNEQFF.